The sequence of this T cell receptor beta chain was determined in a study of radiotherapy plus CTLA-4 blockade in lung cancer. Clones were sequenced by immunoSEQ multiplex PCR, and TCRdb holds only the in-frame ones, with some missing. Altogether 45,000 or so clones are present, roughly 84% being singletons, with the ten largest covering 7.8%. CDR1 SGHRS and CDR2 YFSETQ come from the germline V gene. After removal of 4 bases from V and 2 bases from J, the junction contained 5 bases not matched to a gene. CDR3 size: 14 residues. This clonotype originated in a human donor with non-small cell lung cancer whose response to radiotherapy plus ipilimumab could not be evaluated. The sample in question was peripheral blood, obtained from a patient treated with radiotherapy plus ipilimumab. The chain joins TRBV5-1 to TRBJ2-5; 7 bases line up with TRBD1. CDR3 loop: CASSPQGVQETQYF. In DNA, the CDR3 is TGCGCCAGCAGCCCCCAGGGGGTTCAAGAGACCCAGTACTTC. The complete variable domain, with remaining parts taken from reference TRBV5-1 and TRBJ2-5, reads KAGVTQTPRYLIKTRGQQVTLSCSPISGHRSVSWYQQTPGQGLQFLFEYFSETQRNKGNFPGRFSGRQFSNSRSEMNVSTLELGDSALYLCASSPQGVQETQYFGPGTRLLVL.